Listed here are 5 T cell receptor beta chains from one sample, sequenced in a study of shared clonotypes between healthy human individuals (TCRdb year 2020). The protocol used for the library was the immunoSEQ multiplex PCR assay. As stored in TCRdb, this immuneACCESS dataset retains in-frame rearrangements with V and J assigned. A fraction of the clones does not appear; measured against another copy, unresolved V genes explain less than half of the discrepancy, and the remainder lacks a known reason. This sample has about 300,000 clones in its table, and approximately 79% of those were observed once. 10% of the sample is in the top ten clones. The material sequenced was memory CD4+ T cells sorted from blood. Explained via the paper, the cell subset or site label denotes: CD45RA-negative fraction. These receptors all stem from a man younger than 45 in good health.

V and J are TRBV15 and TRBJ2-1; TRBD2 agrees at 13 bases. This CDR3 comprises 17 residues. V was clipped by 3 bases and J by 7 bases; unmatched bases: 9. Per the germline V gene, CDR1 is LNHNV and CDR2 is YYDKDF (reference sequence). The CDR3 spells CATSRETGTSGINEQFF. Written as DNA, the CDR3 is TGTGCCACCAGCAGGGAAACCGGGACTAGCGGGATAAATGAGCAGTTCTTC. Full variable domain (missing parts from reference TRBV15 and TRBJ2-1): DAMVIQNPRYQVTQFGKPVTLSCSQTLNHNVMYWYQQKSSQAPKLLFHYYDKDFNNEADTPDNFQSRRPNTSFCFLDIRSPGLGDTAMYLCATSRETGTSGINEQFFGPGTRLTVL.

This chain links TRBV5-1 with TRBJ2-4; 10 nucleotides agree with TRBD1. The CDR3 has 16 residues. V lost 3 bases to trimming and J lost 2 bases; unmatched junction nucleotides: 5. CDR1 is SGHRS and CDR2 is YFSETQ in the germline V gene. The CDR3 region is CASSSGDRGTKNIQYF. DNA for the CDR3: TGCGCCAGCAGCTCTGGGGACAGGGGAACCAAAAACATTCAGTACTTC.

About this clone: This sample includes further DNA sequences coding for the same CDR3. V usage is TRBV6-5 and J usage is TRBJ1-4; the D gene is possibly TRBD1 (5 bases). The CDR3 extends over 13 amino acids. The V end was cut by 1 base, the J end by 8 bases, with 8 bases between. Germline CDR1 MNHEY, CDR2 SVGAGI. The CDR3 DNA is TGTGCCAGCAGTTACTTGGGGGGAGAAAAACTGTTTTTT. Protein product: CASSYLGGEKLFF.

The chain links TRBV28 to TRBJ2-1; tentatively, D is TRBD2 (7 bases). The CDR3 loop spans 18 amino acids. CDR1 MDHEN and CDR2 SYDVKM come from the germline V gene. With 5 bases removed from V and 4 bases from J, the gap between germline ends came to 24 bases. The CDR3 DNA reads as TGTGCCAGCAGTCGGGGGGCCTGGACAGCAATCCTATACAATGAGCAGTTCTTC. Amino acids: CASSRGAWTAILYNEQFF. Complete variable domain (other parts from reference TRBV28 and TRBJ2-1): DVKVTQSSRYLVKRTGEKVFLECVQDMDHENMFWYRQDPGLGLRLIYFSYDVKMKEKGDIPEGYSVSREKKERFSLILESASTNQTSMYLCASSRGAWTAILYNEQFFGPGTRLTVL.

This chain links TRBV7-2 with TRBJ2-5; D is unresolved. Germline CDR1 reads SGHTA; CDR2 reads FQGNSA. The V end lost 2 bases, the J end lost 2 bases, and 6 bases lay between the germline ends. The CDR3 is made up of 13 amino acids. CDR3 DNA: TGTGCCAGCAGCTTACTTCAGCAAGAGACCCAGTACTTC. Protein: CASSLLQQETQYF.